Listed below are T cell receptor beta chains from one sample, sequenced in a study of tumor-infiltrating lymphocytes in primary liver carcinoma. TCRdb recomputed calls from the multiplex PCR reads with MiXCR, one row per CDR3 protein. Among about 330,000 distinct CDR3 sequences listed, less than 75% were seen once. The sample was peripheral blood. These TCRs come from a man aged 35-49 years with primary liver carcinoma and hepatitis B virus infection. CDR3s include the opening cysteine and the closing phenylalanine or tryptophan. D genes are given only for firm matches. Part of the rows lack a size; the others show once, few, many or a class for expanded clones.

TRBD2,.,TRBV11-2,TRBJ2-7,TGTGCCAGCAGCCTAGCGGACGGCTACGAGCAATACTTC,CASSLADGYEQYF
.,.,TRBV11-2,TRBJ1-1,TGTGCCAGCAGTTTGGGCTTACAAAGCGAAGCTTTCTTT,CASSLGLQSEAFF
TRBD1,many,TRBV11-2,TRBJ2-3,TGTGCCAGCAGCTCGGCAGGGGGTACAGATACGCAGTATTTT,CASSSAGGTDTQYF
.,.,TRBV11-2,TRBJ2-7,TGTGCCAGCAACTCTGGGACTGTCCAGGAGGACCAGTACTTC,CASNSGTVQEDQYF
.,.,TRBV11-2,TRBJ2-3,TGTGCCAGCTCCTCAAACAGGGTCAGAATGACAGGTACGCAGTATTTT,CASSSNRVRMTGTQYF
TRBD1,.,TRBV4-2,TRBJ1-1,TGTGCCGGCAGCGCTGGACAGGGAGACACTGAAGCTTTCTTT,CAGSAGQGDTEAFF
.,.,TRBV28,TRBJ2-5,TGTGCCAGCAGTTTCGGGCAGGCAGAGACCCAGTACTTC,CASSFGQAETQYF
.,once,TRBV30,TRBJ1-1,TGTGCCCTAACCCCTCCAGCTTTCTTT,CALTPPAFF
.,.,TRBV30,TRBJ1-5,TGTGCCTGGAGTGTACTGGAGGTGTACCAGCCCCAGCATTTT,CAWSVLEVYQPQHF
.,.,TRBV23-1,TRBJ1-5,TGCGCCAGCAGTCTATGGGGGGGCTGGCAGCCCCAGCATTTT,CASSLWGGWQPQHF
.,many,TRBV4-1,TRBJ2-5,TGCGCCAGCAGCCAAGGTCCAGGGGGGCACCAAGAGACCCAGTACTTC,CASSQGPGGHQETQYF
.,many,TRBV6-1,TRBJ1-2,TGTGCCAGCTTTCTTAATGGCTACACCTTC,CASFLNGYTF
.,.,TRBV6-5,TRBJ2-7,TGCGCCAGCATTACGGCTTTGGCTTCCGACCATCCCTACGAGCAGTACTTC,CASITALASDHPYEQYF
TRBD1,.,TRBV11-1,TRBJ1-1,TGTGCCAGTAGCTTACAGGGGTGGAAGGAGGCTCTCTTT,CASSLQGWKEALF
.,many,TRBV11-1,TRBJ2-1,TGTGCCAGCAGCTTAGACAGGGAGGGCAATGAGCAGTTCTTC,CASSLDREGNEQFF
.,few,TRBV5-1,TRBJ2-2,TGCGCCAGCAGCTCAGGGTACCCAATCACCGGGGAGCTGTTTTTT,CASSSGYPITGELFF
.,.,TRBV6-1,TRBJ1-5,TGTGCCGGCAGTGCACCCACATCGCAAAGCAATCAGCCCCAGCATTTT,CAGSAPTSQSNQPQHF
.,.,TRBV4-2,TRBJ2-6,TGTGCCAGCAGCCGATTTCAGTCGCCGGGGGCTGGGGCCAACGTCCTGACTTTT,CASSRFQSPGAGANVLTF